The 18 T cell receptor beta chains listed next were all sequenced from one sample in a study of blood T cell repertoires in COVID-19. This table comes from immunoSEQ multiplex PCR, and its TCRdb copy is limited to in-frame clones, with some not included. The sample includes about 260,000 clones, roughly 90% of them seen just once. The sequenced material came from peripheral blood. All receptors derive from a human donor in a cohort sampled during active COVID-19.

In DNA, the CDR3 is TGTGCCAGCAGTTTCGGCCAAGAGACCCAGTACTTC. This translates into CASSFGQETQYF. V is TRBV12-3 or TRBV12-4 and J is TRBJ2-5; no firm D call. Trimming left V 3 bases short and J 1 base short, with 3 bases between. The CDR3 has 12 residues.

The rearrangement uses TRBV3-1 (or the pseudogene TRBV3-2) and TRBJ2-1; 11 nucleotides match TRBD2. CDR1 and CDR2 (germline): LGHDT, YNNKEL (reference sequence). The length of the CDR3 is 13 residues. J lost 8 bases, V lost 6 bases, and 3 bases had no gene match. CDR3 nucleotides: TGTGCCAGCAGGCTAGCGGGAGGCGATGAGCAGTTCTTC. Its translation is CASRLAGGDEQFF.

This chain uses TRBV5-1 with TRBJ2-3; the match to TRBD2 covers 10 bases. Germline V gene sequence: CDR1 SGHRS, CDR2 YFSETQ. The CDR3 is 16 amino acids. With V trimmed by 1 base and J by 2 bases, 4 bases remained unmatched. The CDR3 sequence is CASSLRLAGDTDTQYF. The CDR3 coding sequence is TGCGCCAGCAGCTTGCGGCTAGCGGGGGACACAGATACGCAGTATTTT.

The rearrangement joins TRBV19 to TRBJ1-1; D is possibly TRBD1 (6 bases). The ends were cut back, 7 bases at V and 4 bases at J, with 16 bases in the middle. The CDR3 covers 14 residues. The V gene's germline CDR1 is LNHDA and CDR2 SQIVND (reference sequence). This CDR3 reads CASTKGEGGTEAFF. The CDR3 DNA sequence: TGTGCCAGTACCAAGGGGGAGGGTGGCACTGAAGCTTTCTTT.

This chain links TRBV28 with TRBJ1-4; a possible D gene is TRBD1 (6 bases). The CDR3 contains 12 residues. Germline CDR1 and CDR2: MDHEN and SYDVKM. V lost 6 bases and J 6 bases, leaving 8 bases between the germline ends. The CDR3 nucleotides read TGTGCCAGCAGGCGGACAGATGAAAAACTGTTTTTT. Amino acid sequence: CASRRTDEKLFF. The full variable domain, completed using reference TRBV28 and TRBJ1-4, is DVKVTQSSRYLVKRTGEKVFLECVQDMDHENMFWYRQDPGLGLRLIYFSYDVKMKEKGDIPEGYSVSREKKERFSLILESASTNQTSMYLCASRRTDEKLFFGSGTQLSVL.

Only a few counts were recorded for this clone. This sequence joins TRBV12-3 or TRBV12-4 and TRBJ2-1; D is undetermined. The CDR3 covers 12 residues. Trimming pared 3 bases from V and 4 bases from J, leaving 4 bases between. The CDR3 region is CASSFFYNEQFF. The CDR3 DNA reads TGTGCCAGCAGTTTCTTTTACAATGAGCAGTTCTTC.

The J gene is TRBJ1-2, the V gene TRBV5-6; 8 positions agree with TRBD1. The CDR3 totals 16 residues. The trim removed 6 bases at V and 4 bases at J, leaving 14 bases unmatched. CDR1 SGHDT and CDR2 YYEEEE come from the germline V gene. CDR3 region: CASIEGGVTGVYGYTF. The CDR3 region has the DNA TGTGCCAGCATCGAAGGTGGGGTGACAGGGGTCTATGGCTACACCTTC.

The gene calls are TRBV7-9 and TRBJ2-1, with TRBD2 matching over 8 bases. J lost 7 bases, V lost 3 bases, and 2 bases had no gene match. The CDR3 is made up of 13 amino acids. From germline, CDR1 is SEHNR and CDR2 FQNEAQ (reference sequence). The CDR3 nucleotides read TGTGCCAGCAGCTTTGCGGGGGGAAATGAGCAGTTCTTC. Protein sequence: CASSFAGGNEQFF.

This chain links TRBV19 with TRBJ2-3, with D uncertain. CDR1 is LNHDA, CDR2 SQIVND, per germline (reference sequence). The CDR3 loop spans 16 amino acids. V lost 0 bases and J 0 bases, leaving 10 bases between the germline ends. The CDR3 DNA is TGTGCCAGTAGTATAGAAGCCTACTTCAGCACAGATACGCAGTATTTT. Protein: CASSIEAYFSTDTQYF. Supplemented by reference TRBV19 and TRBJ2-3, the full variable domain reads DGGITQSPKYLFRKEGQNVTLSCEQNLNHDAMYWYRQDPGQGLRLIYYSQIVNDFQKGDIAEGYSVSREKKESFPLTVTSAQKNPTAFYLCASSIEAYFSTDTQYFGPGTRLTVL.

The CDR3 is CASGLPNQETQYF. The CDR3 DNA sequence: TGTGCTAGTGGTTTGCCAAACCAAGAGACCCAGTACTTC. The chain couples TRBV12-5 to TRBJ2-5, with D hard to call. The CDR3 runs 13 residues. The germline V and J ends were trimmed by 2 bases and 0 bases, with 4 bases remaining between them. Germline-derived CDR1 and CDR2 are LGHNT and FRNRAP.

V usage is TRBV27 and J usage is TRBJ2-2; TRBD2 is a possible D gene (5 bases). The V gene's germline CDR1 is MNHEY and CDR2 SMNVEV (reference sequence). This CDR3 has 17 amino acids. V dropped 4 bases and J dropped 3 bases, with 18 bases sitting between them. The chain's CDR3 is CASSSLKGSMDTGELFF. CDR3 sequence (DNA): TGTGCCAGCAGTTCCCTCAAAGGGAGTATGGACACCGGGGAGCTGTTTTTT.

The rearrangement links TRBV5-6 to TRBJ1-2, with D unclear. Trimming took off 0 bases at V and 4 bases at J, with 10 bases between the two ends. In germline, CDR1 is SGHDT, CDR2 YYEEEE. This CDR3 is built from 14 residues. The CDR3 bases are TGTGCCAGCAGCTTGGATACGGGTTCCTATGGCTACACCTTC. Translating it yields CASSLDTGSYGYTF.

The chain combines TRBV2 with TRBJ1-4, with TRBD1 identical over 8 bases. This CDR3 is built from 15 residues. V lost 7 bases to trimming and J lost 1 base; unmatched junction nucleotides: 5. From germline, CDR1 is SNHLY and CDR2 FYNNEI. CDR3 bases: TGTGCCAGCAAACAGGGGGGAATAACTAATGAAAAACTGTTTTTT. Protein product: CASKQGGITNEKLFF.

This chain links TRBV11-1 with TRBJ2-1; 9 bases are a match to TRBD1. This CDR3 has 14 amino acids. Losses at the gene ends were 9 bases for V and 7 bases for J; bases not matched to a gene: 10. Germline V gene sequence: CDR1 SGHAT, CDR2 FQDESV (reference sequence). As DNA, the CDR3 is TGTGCCAGTACCGGGACAGGGCCGGAAAATGAGCAGTTCTTC. Protein sequence: CASTGTGPENEQFF.

This clone has just a few counts. V usage is TRBV24-1 and J usage is TRBJ1-2; no firm D call. Trimming left V 10 bases short and J 8 bases short, with 4 bases between. This CDR3 is 8 amino acids long. In germline, CDR1 is KGHDR, CDR2 SFDVKD. The CDR3 DNA reads TGTGCCACTCTAGGCTACACCTTC. Translating gives CATLGYTF.

Regarding this clone: The same CDR3 arises from other DNA sequences in this sample as well. The chain has TRBV9 and TRBJ2-3; 8 nucleotides line up with TRBD2. Germline lookup yields CDR1 SGDLS and CDR2 YYNGEE. V shed 0 bases, J shed 6 bases, and the junction held 0 bases outside the gene matches. The CDR3 extends over 13 amino acids. CDR3 DNA: TGTGCCAGCAGCGTAGCGGGAGGGGATACGCAGTATTTT. As protein: CASSVAGGDTQYF.

The V gene is TRBV6-5, the J gene TRBJ2-7; 8 bases match TRBD1. The V and J ends lost 7 bases and 2 bases, in that order; junction bases with no gene match: 7. Germline V gives CDR1 MNHEY, CDR2 SVGAGI. The CDR3 has 14 residues. CDR3 in amino acids: CASNLGTGAYEQYF. As DNA, the CDR3 is TGTGCCAGCAACTTAGGGACAGGAGCCTACGAGCAGTACTTC.

This chain uses TRBV19 with TRBJ1-5; D uncertain. The CDR3 runs 12 residues. With 8 bases removed from V and 4 bases from J, the gap between germline ends came to 9 bases. Germline V CDR1 and CDR2: LNHDA, SQIVND (reference sequence). This CDR3 reads CASSGQNQPQHF. The CDR3 DNA follows: TGTGCCAGTTCTGGGCAAAATCAGCCCCAGCATTTT.